The 20 T cell receptor beta chains given below trace back to one sample, sequenced in a study of spatial heterogeneity in lung cancer. Study results and limitations: Within tumors, counts of expanded alpha and beta TCRs tracked tumor mutation counts.

TCRdb re-called the 5' RACE reads with MiXCR, one entry per CDR3 protein. The sample includes 190 or so distinct CDR3 sequences, 25% to 30% of them seen just once. Time point of the sample: sample taken at primary tumor resection. Their antigens are not known. The starting material was lung tumor tissue, obtained at surgery. Source of these receptors: a male donor with early-stage non-small cell lung cancer.

Sample share makes this clonotype large. This beta chain lies outside the target of a library built for alpha chains; its clone size means little. The rearrangement links TRBV29-1 to TRBJ2-3, with D perhaps TRBD1 or TRBD2 (6 bases each). From germline, CDR1 is SQVTM and CDR2 ANQGSEA. Deletions cut 6 bases from V and 1 base from J, with 17 bases between. The CDR3 covers 15 residues. In DNA form, the CDR3 reads TGCAGCGTCGCTGGAGGGGGAAGGGGCACAGATACGCAGTATTTT. It codes for CSVAGGGRGTDTQYF.

With regard to this clonotype: Because the library targeted alpha chains, this beta chain is an off-target read whose size means little. The chain combines TRBV4-2 with TRBJ2-7, with a possible D match to TRBD2 (5 bases). Germline V gene sequence: CDR1 LGHNA, CDR2 YNFKEQ. CDR3 size: 15 residues. V lost 0 bases and J 7 bases, leaving 16 bases between the germline ends. CDR3 protein: CASSQDRGRPGEQYF. The DNA for the CDR3 is TGTGCCAGCAGCCAAGATCGCGGCCGGCCGGGGGAGCAGTACTTC.

This clonotype was counted a few times. This beta chain lies outside the target of a library built for alpha chains; its clone size means little. This rearrangement joins TRBV11-1 to TRBJ2-3; maybe TRBD1 (6 bases). V lost 4 bases, J lost 0 bases, and 8 bases lay in between. The germline CDR1 and CDR2 sequences are SGHAT and FQDESV (reference sequence). This CDR3 spans 14 amino acids. The DNA for the CDR3 is TGTGCCAGCAGCTACAGGGTTAGCACAGATACGCAGTATTTT. Its protein is CASSYRVSTDTQYF.

This clonotype appeared a few times. For a library built for alpha chains, this beta chain is a stray read; little rests on its size. This chain uses TRBV7-9 with TRBJ2-1; TRBD2 agrees at 8 bases. The V gene's germline CDR1 is SEHNR and CDR2 FQNEAQ (reference sequence). CDR3 size: 16 residues. V shed 11 bases and J 1 base; nucleotides not matched to a gene: 13. The CDR3 is CAATGGAQGSYNEQFF. CDR3 sequence (DNA): TGTGCCGCAACCGGGGGGGCACAGGGTTCCTACAATGAGCAGTTCTTC.

Remarks on this clonotype: Being off target in a library aimed at alpha chains, this beta chain has a size of little meaning. The chain joins TRBV6-5 to TRBJ2-7, with 11 bases lining up with TRBD2. Trimming cost V 0 bases and J 1 base; bases outside gene matches: 5. Germline CDR1 MNHEY, CDR2 SVGAGI. CDR3 size: 17 residues. CDR3 in amino acids: CASSYSDLAGGSYEQYF. The DNA for the CDR3 is TGTGCCAGCAGTTACTCGGACCTAGCGGGAGGTTCCTACGAGCAGTACTTC.

Details on this clonotype: Because this beta chain is a stray read in a library intended to capture alpha chains, its abundance should not be given much weight. The gene calls are TRBV11-3 and TRBJ2-5, with D perhaps matching TRBD2 (5 bases). CDR3 length: 15 amino acids. Germline V gene lookup returns CDR1 SGHNT and CDR2 YENEEA. With 1 base removed from V and 2 bases from J, the gap between germline ends came to 11 bases. The DNA of the CDR3 is TGTGCCAGCAGCTTAGGCCAGCGGCAGCAAGAGACCCAGTACTTC. Its protein is CASSLGQRQQETQYF.

In regard to this clonotype: With the library built for alpha chains, this beta chain is off target and its frequency is not meaningful. V is TRBV20-1 and J is TRBJ2-5; possibly TRBD2 for D (6 bases). The CDR3 runs to 13 residues. The V and J ends lost 6 bases and 5 bases respectively, with 16 bases between them. Per germline, CDR1 DFQATT and CDR2 SNEGSKA (reference sequence). The CDR3, as DNA: TGCAGTGCCCACCTCAGTCGGGGGGAGACCCAGTACTTC. Its protein is CSAHLSRGETQYF.

As for this clonotype: For a library built for alpha chains, this beta chain is a stray read; little rests on its size. The V gene is TRBV5-1, the J gene TRBJ2-1; D is possibly TRBD2 (6 bases). The length of the CDR3 is 15 residues. V gave up 5 bases and J gave up 3 bases, with 15 bases separating them. Germline V gene sequence: CDR1 SGHRS, CDR2 YFSETQ. CDR3 nucleotide sequence: TGCGCCAGCAGAGACCCCCGCGGGATCTACAATGAGCAGTTCTTC. As protein: CASRDPRGIYNEQFF.

This clonotype was counted only a few times. In a library made to pick up alpha chains, this beta chain is a stray read with a size that means little. The chain joins TRBV6-2 or TRBV6-3 to TRBJ2-3, with D possibly TRBD2 on 5 matching bases. CDR1 MNHEY and CDR2 SVGEGT come from the germline V gene. The CDR3 is 14 residues long. Between the trimmed V and J ends, which lost 7 bases and 0 bases, there was a span of 11 bases. The CDR3 DNA reads as TGTGCCAGCAAGAGGGAACCCAGCACAGATACGCAGTATTTT. This encodes CASKREPSTDTQYF.

Comments on this clonotype: Because this beta chain is a stray read in a library intended to capture alpha chains, its abundance should not be given much weight. The CDR3 loop is CASTPPFGTGDTDTQYF. CDR3 bases: TGTGCCAGCACCCCGCCGTTCGGGACAGGGGACACAGATACGCAGTATTTT. The rearrangement joins TRBV11-2 to TRBJ2-3, with 10 bases lining up with TRBD1. The germline V gene has CDR1 SGHAT and CDR2 FQNNGV. The J segment lost 2 bases and the V segment lost 7 bases, leaving 12 bases of the junction unmatched. The CDR3 runs 17 residues.

As regards this clonotype: Within a library made for alpha chains, this beta chain is off target, and its count is uninformative. The chain couples TRBV18 to TRBJ2-3; perhaps TRBD2 as D (6 bases). This CDR3 region has 14 residues. CDR1 is KGHSH, CDR2 LQKENI, per germline. V was pared by 3 bases and J by 3 bases, with 10 bases between. CDR3 in amino acids: CASSPVGGTDTQYF. CDR3 bases: TGTGCCAGCTCACCGGTCGGAGGGACAGATACGCAGTATTTT.

This clonotype occurred a few times. This beta chain slipped into a library made for alpha chains as a stray read, so its size is not meaningful. The rearrangement uses TRBV29-1 and TRBJ2-3; unclear D gene. Trimming removed 7 bases from V and 7 bases from J, with 12 bases in between. Germline assignment: CDR1 SQVTM and CDR2 ANQGSEA. The CDR3 contains 11 residues. The DNA of the CDR3 is TGCAGCGCCTGGAATTTGAATACGCAGTATTTT. It translates to CSAWNLNTQYF.

A word on this clonotype: This beta chain is an off-target read within a library intended for alpha chains, so its frequency means little. The V gene is TRBV27, the J gene TRBJ2-7; D not resolved. Germline V gene sequence: CDR1 MNHEY, CDR2 SMNVEV (reference sequence). The V and J ends lost 3 bases and 6 bases respectively, with 18 bases between them. The CDR3 sequence is 15 residues long. The CDR3 sequence is CASSFSGPSPTEQYF. The CDR3 coding sequence is TGTGCCAGCAGTTTTTCCGGACCCTCCCCGACCGAGCAGTACTTC.

A note on this clonotype: This beta chain turned up in a library designed for alpha chains; as an off-target read, its abundance says little. This chain uses TRBV27 with TRBJ2-1; D is tentatively TRBD1 or TRBD2 (6 bases each). The CDR3 is 12 amino acids. CDR1 MNHEY and CDR2 SMNVEV come from the germline V gene (reference sequence). The V and J ends lost 5 bases and 8 bases respectively, with 10 bases between them. The CDR3 DNA reads as TGTGCCAGCAGTAAAGGGGGGTATGAGCAGTTCTTC. This codes for CASSKGGYEQFF.

Remarks on this clonotype: This beta chain is an off-target read within a library intended for alpha chains, so its frequency means little. The chain carries TRBV7-6 and TRBJ2-7, with D perhaps being TRBD1 or TRBD2 (5 bases each). With 8 bases removed from V and 2 bases from J, the gap between germline ends came to 7 bases. From germline, CDR1 is SGHVS and CDR2 FNYEAQ. The CDR3 is 11 residues long. Here the CDR3 reads CASGTPYEQYF. The CDR3 DNA reads TGTGCCAGCGGGACGCCCTACGAGCAGTACTTC.

On this clonotype itself: This beta chain is an unintended read in a library built for alpha chains; its size means little. The J gene is TRBJ2-7, the V gene TRBV5-6; D not resolved. The CDR3 runs 12 residues. Germline V gives CDR1 SGHDT, CDR2 YYEEEE. Trimming stripped 4 bases from V and 6 bases from J, with 11 bases between. The chain's CDR3 is CASSLATGEQYF. As DNA, the CDR3 is TGTGCCAGCAGCCTCGCGACCGGCGAGCAGTACTTC.

This clonotype was seen only a few times. Found in a library prepared for alpha chains, this beta chain is an off-target read, and its abundance has little meaning. This chain joins TRBV28 and TRBJ2-7; D may be TRBD1 (5 bases). V shed 2 bases and J shed 2 bases, with 13 bases lying between them. The length of the CDR3 is 15 residues. The germline gives CDR1 MDHEN, CDR2 SYDVKM. This CDR3 reads CASSLGARVPYEQYF. The CDR3 coding sequence is TGTGCCAGCAGTTTAGGGGCCCGTGTACCCTACGAGCAGTACTTC.

This clonotype showed up just a few times. This beta chain represents an off-target read in a library built for alpha chains; its size is of limited meaning. The chain joins TRBV11-2 to TRBJ2-5, with D possibly TRBD2 on 5 matching bases. The CDR3 contains 13 residues. The germline V gene has CDR1 SGHAT and CDR2 FQNNGV. V was cut by 5 bases and J by 5 bases, with 12 bases left in between. CDR3 residues: CASSNPGGETQYF. CDR3 nucleotide sequence: TGTGCCAGCAGCAATCCCGGAGGCGAGACCCAGTACTTC.

This clonotype was seen a few times. Since it is a stray read in a library aimed at alpha chains, this beta chain has a size that is not meaningful. This chain links TRBV7-3 with TRBJ2-3; 9 bases align to TRBD2. This CDR3 spans 14 amino acids. Losses at the gene ends were 4 bases for V and 2 bases for J; bases not matched to a gene: 1. Germline V gene data show CDR1 as SGHTA and CDR2 as FQGTGA. CDR3: CASSSSGATDTQYF. Written as DNA, the CDR3 is TGTGCCAGCAGCTCTAGCGGGGCCACAGATACGCAGTATTTT.

By share, this clonotype ranks as hyperexpanded (1% or more). This beta chain appears as a stray read in a library generated for alpha chains; its size is not informative. The chain recombines TRBV13 with TRBJ2-7, with D possibly being TRBD2 (7 bases). Germline CDR1 reads PRHDT; CDR2 reads FYEKMQ (reference sequence). The CDR3 length is 15 residues. The V gene lost 0 bases and the J gene lost 2 bases, with 11 bases spanning the gap. This CDR3 reads CASSLGRGPTYEQYF. The CDR3 DNA follows: TGTGCCAGCAGCTTAGGGCGGGGGCCAACCTACGAGCAGTACTTC.